This T cell receptor beta chain was profiled in a study of sequential checkpoint blockade in melanoma (dated by TCRdb to about 2019). About the investigation overall: Patients were randomized 1:1 to first-line nivolumab followed by ipilimumab (arm A) or ipilimumab followed by nivolumab (arm B). Maintenance nivolumab came after each of the two trial sequences. DNA from some 100 melanoma tumor samples collected before treatment underwent TCRbeta immunosequencing. In about 75% of the matched pre- and post-treatment tumor biopsy pairs, both biopsies came from the same lesion. Matched tumor biopsies were taken from over 20 patients before treatment and at week 13, after single-agent nivolumab (arm A) or ipilimumab (arm B). Study-wide findings and limitations: Among patients in the nivolumab-first arm (arm A), tumor TIL clonality before treatment was associated with response (P = .04). Patients with increases in tumor T-cell fraction and clonality by week 13 were approximately 30 times more likely to achieve clinical benefit. Tumor T-cell fraction and clonality were found to correlate with PD-L1 staining and CD8+ T-cell counts but not with mutational load. Larger, independent patient cohorts are needed to validate the response-prediction model that combines TCR metrics and mutation burden. Small sample sizes and reduced statistical power limited the within-arm analyses of tumor T-cell fraction.

As concerns this clone: No antigen is known for it. No clone much larger than this one lies a single base away; base qualities are absent.

Explained via the paper, the treatment or condition label denotes: randomized to nivolumab then ipilimumab (arm A) or the reverse (arm B). No trial patient had received prior DNA-damaging chemotherapy. CheckMate 064, a randomized, open-label phase II trial of sequential checkpoint blockade, was the source of the samples, all of which came from patients with melanoma. Genomic DNA from formalin-fixed paraffin-embedded (FFPE) tissue samples was used for tumor TCR sequencing. From the cysteine up to the phenylalanine, the CDR3 has a length of 14 residues. Only the CDR3 DNA stays, 42 bases, in frame from base 1. CDR1 is given as SGHNT and CDR2 as YENEEA, both from the germline V gene. The V and J ends are trimmed by 8 bases and 2 bases, leaving 15 bases between them. The immunoSEQ Assay was used to immunosequence TCRbeta CDR3 regions from genomic DNA. Before high-throughput sequencing, the genomic DNA was amplified using bias-controlled multiplex PCR. On the authors' methods: To quantify the absolute abundance of each unique TCRbeta CDR3 region, the sequences were collapsed and filtered. Clonality was defined as 1 minus Pielou's evenness and was calculated using productive rearrangements only. Tumor T-cell fraction was computed by normalizing TCRbeta template counts to usable DNA, estimated from several housekeeping genes. A previously published method was used to identify clones whose frequencies were significantly greater in on-treatment samples than in baseline samples. TCRdb limited this immuneACCESS table to in-frame rearrangements with V and J called. A share of clones is missing; checked studies link under half to unresolved V genes, and the rest is unexplained. That table gives V, J and clone size, and the DNA gave D and trimming. This sample holds around 10,000 clones; roughly 29% were observed only once. 20% to 25% of the sample goes to the ten largest clones.

This TCR came from a human donor with melanoma. Source: tumor tissue (inferred from file names), taken from a patient given nivolumab and ipilimumab in sequence. Recombination joined TRBV11-3 with TRBJ1-1, with TRBD1 tentatively as D gene (6 bases match). The bases read TGTGCCAGCGCAGTGGGGGGGGGCAACACTGAAGCTTTCTTT. This translates into CASAVGGGNTEAFF.